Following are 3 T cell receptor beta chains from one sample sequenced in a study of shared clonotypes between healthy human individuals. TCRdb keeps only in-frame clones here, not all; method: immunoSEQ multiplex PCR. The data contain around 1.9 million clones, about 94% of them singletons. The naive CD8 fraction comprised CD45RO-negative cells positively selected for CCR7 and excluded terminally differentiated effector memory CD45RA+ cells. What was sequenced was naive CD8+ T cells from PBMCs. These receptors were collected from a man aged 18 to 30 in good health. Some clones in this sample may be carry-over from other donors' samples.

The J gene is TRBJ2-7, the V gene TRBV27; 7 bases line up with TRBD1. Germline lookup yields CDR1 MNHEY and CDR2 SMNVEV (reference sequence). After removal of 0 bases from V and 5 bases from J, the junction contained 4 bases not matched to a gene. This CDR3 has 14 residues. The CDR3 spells CASSLSGDSHEQYF. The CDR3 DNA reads TGTGCCAGCAGTTTATCAGGGGACAGTCACGAGCAGTACTTC.

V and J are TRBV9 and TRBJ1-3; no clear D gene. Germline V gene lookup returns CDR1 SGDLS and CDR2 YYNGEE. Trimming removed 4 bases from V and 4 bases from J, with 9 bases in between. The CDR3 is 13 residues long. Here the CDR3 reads CASSPRTGNTIYF. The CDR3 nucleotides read TGTGCCAGCAGCCCACGAACCGGAAACACCATATATTTT.

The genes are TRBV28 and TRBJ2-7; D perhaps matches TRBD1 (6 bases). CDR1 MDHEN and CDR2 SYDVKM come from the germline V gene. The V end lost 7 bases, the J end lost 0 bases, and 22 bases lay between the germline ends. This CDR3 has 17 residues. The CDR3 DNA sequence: TGTGCCAGCACCCCCTTTGGACAGATTGTAAGCTCCTACGAGCAGTACTTC. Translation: CASTPFGQIVSSYEQYF. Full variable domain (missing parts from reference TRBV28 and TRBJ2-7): DVKVTQSSRYLVKRTGEKVFLECVQDMDHENMFWYRQDPGLGLRLIYFSYDVKMKEKGDIPEGYSVSREKKERFSLILESASTNQTSMYLCASTPFGQIVSSYEQYFGPGTRLTVT.